This T cell receptor (beta chain) was recovered during a study of cytomegalovirus exposure and HLA in healthy donors. Whole-study results and caveats: Presence/absence analyses supposed approximately even sequencing depth among donors. One variant, a missense change in DCLRE1C, was linked in a later analysis to TCR beta V- and J-gene trimming.

The CDR3 runs to 12 residues. Germline CDR1 MNHNS, CDR2 SASEGT. V shed 5 bases and J 7 bases; nucleotides not matched to a gene: 5. On this clone: Its antigen is undetermined.

The PCR was carried out with 60 Vbeta primers and 13 Jbeta primers. TCRdb's table, derived via immunoSEQ multiplex PCR, lists solely in-frame clones and lacks some. Counted here are roughly 80,000 clones, about four fifths occurring once; the ten biggest clones make up 1.5% to 2%. The source of this sequence is a woman aged 25 to 39 in good health and CMV-seronegative. The source material was PBMCs. V and J are TRBV6-1 and TRBJ2-7; TRBD1 agrees at 7 bases. The CDR3 DNA reads as TGTGCCAGCAGTTCCCCCAGGGGGGAGCAGTACTTC. It codes for CASSSPRGEQYF.